The TCR beta chain under discussion was sequenced for a study of T-cell memory formation after mild COVID-19. The study, taken as a whole, reports: Mostly located in CM and EM were contracting CD4+ clones, with contracting CD8+ clones located in EMRA.

Concerning this clonotype: The antigen is unknown.

V lost 1 base, J lost 7 bases, and 11 bases lay in between. The CDR3 length is 13 residues. 5'RACE primed from the constant segment yielded TCR alpha and TCR beta cDNA libraries bearing sample barcodes and UMIs. TCRdb re-derived calls from the 5' RACE reads in MiXCR, one entry per CDR3 protein. The repertoire consists of approximately 150,000 distinct CDR3 sequences, with around 13% occurring once and the leading ten covering over 12%. Specimen: PBMCs or a T cell subset sorted from them (not recorded which). This receptor was obtained from an adult woman who had mild COVID-19 (a few samples of this study predate the infection). Cell type and time point are not known. This sequence joins TRBV12-3 or TRBV12-4 and TRBJ2-7; TRBD2 might be the D (7 bases). The CDR3 sequence is CASSLVGGREQYF. CDR3 nucleotides: TGTGCCAGCAGTTTAGTCGGGGGGCGGGAGCAGTACTTC.